The clone carrying this T cell receptor beta chain was seen a few times. Antigen unknown. The data were obtained in a study of cytomegalovirus exposure and HLA in healthy donors. Both 60 Vbeta primers and 13 Jbeta primers went into the PCR. Measured with immunoSEQ multiplex PCR; TCRdb has only the in-frame clones, and not every one. Of some 180,000 clones listed, around 80% were seen once; the top ten hold approximately 1.5%. Points from the study as a whole: The authors enumerated over 150 TCR beta chains as linked to cytomegalovirus. For TCR beta chains, V- and J-gene trimming was later linked to a missense DCLRE1C variant.

The clonotype originates from a man younger than 35 in good health and CMV-seronegative. The sequenced sample consisted of PBMCs.

In DNA, the CDR3 is TGTGCCAGCAGCTTGGCCGTTGGGGGCTTCTACGAGCAGTACTTC. Encoded protein: CASSLAVGGFYEQYF. V gene TRBV5-6 combines with J gene TRBJ2-7; D possibly corresponds to TRBD1 (6 bases). V was cut by 0 bases and J by 3 bases, with 13 bases left in between. The V gene's germline CDR1 is SGHDT and CDR2 YYEEEE. This CDR3 is built from 15 residues.